A selection of T cell receptor beta chains follows, all from one sample in a study of cytomegalovirus exposure and HLA in healthy donors. TCRdb keeps only in-frame clones here, not all; method: immunoSEQ multiplex PCR. The sample lists about 150,000 clones; 80% were seen once. The sample taken for sequencing was PBMCs. Every receptor here comes from a male donor in good health and CMV-seropositive. Each CDR3 is given with its conserved first and last residue. The order of the fields is CDR3 DNA, CDR3 protein, D gene, clone size, V gene, CDR3 length, J gene. The D gene is left open where the match is weak. Some rows mark clone size as missing; the rest say once, few, many or name a class of expanded clone.

CDR3nt: TGTGCCAGCAGTTACTCTGATACTAGGACGCAGTATTTT
CDR3aa: CASSYSDTRTQYF
d_gene: -
abundance: -
v_gene: TRBV6-5
len: 13
j_gene: TRBJ2-3

CDR3nt: TGTGCCAGCAGTCCTCTCGGGGGGCCCCATAGCAATCAGCCCCAGCATTTT
CDR3aa: CASSPLGGPHSNQPQHF
d_gene: -
abundance: -
v_gene: TRBV28
len: 17
j_gene: TRBJ1-5

CDR3nt: TGTGCCAGTAGACTGGGAGGGGGAGAGACCCAGTACTTC
CDR3aa: CASRLGGGETQYF
d_gene: -
abundance: -
v_gene: TRBV19
len: 13
j_gene: TRBJ2-5

CDR3nt: TGTGCCATCAGGACCCCGGACAGGGGAAACGAGCAGTACTTC
CDR3aa: CAIRTPDRGNEQYF
d_gene: TRBD1
abundance: -
v_gene: TRBV10-3
len: 14
j_gene: TRBJ2-7

CDR3nt: TGTGCCAGCGGGCAGACAGGCTATGGCTACACCTTC
CDR3aa: CASGQTGYGYTF
d_gene: -
abundance: -
v_gene: TRBV6-1
len: 12
j_gene: TRBJ1-2

CDR3nt: TGTGCCAGCAGCTTAGTGGCGGGAGGCATTAAAGGGGGAGATACGCAGTATTTT
CDR3aa: CASSLVAGGIKGGDTQYF
d_gene: TRBD2
abundance: once
v_gene: TRBV7-2
len: 18
j_gene: TRBJ2-3

CDR3nt: TGTGCCAGCAGCTTACTAGCGGGAGTTCTGCCAGATACGCAGTATTTT
CDR3aa: CASSLLAGVLPDTQYF
d_gene: TRBD2
abundance: -
v_gene: TRBV7-8
len: 16
j_gene: TRBJ2-3

CDR3nt: TGTGCCTGGAGTGTAGAGGGAGGGGCAGTTTACAATGAGCAGTTCTTC
CDR3aa: CAWSVEGGAVYNEQFF
d_gene: TRBD2
abundance: -
v_gene: TRBV30
len: 16
j_gene: TRBJ2-1

CDR3nt: TGCGCCAGTACCGGGACAGGGTCTGGGGCCAACGTCCTGACTTTC
CDR3aa: CASTGTGSGANVLTF
d_gene: TRBD1
abundance: -
v_gene: TRBV5-1
len: 15
j_gene: TRBJ2-6

CDR3nt: TGTGCCACCAGCTCCCCCGGGACTGGAATAATCGAGCAGTACTTC
CDR3aa: CATSSPGTGIIEQYF
d_gene: -
abundance: -
v_gene: TRBV15
len: 15
j_gene: TRBJ2-7

CDR3nt: TGTGCCAGCAGCTCCACGACAGGGGGTCGCTATGGCTACACCTTC
CDR3aa: CASSSTTGGRYGYTF
d_gene: TRBD1
abundance: -
v_gene: TRBV11-3
len: 15
j_gene: TRBJ1-2

CDR3nt: TGTGCCACCAGCAGAGATGTCCACTCCTCGCCCTACAATGAGCAGTTCTTC
CDR3aa: CATSRDVHSSPYNEQFF
d_gene: -
abundance: -
v_gene: TRBV15
len: 17
j_gene: TRBJ2-1

CDR3nt: TGTGCCAGCAGTGATATTGTTAACAGGGCCTACGAGCAGTACTTC
CDR3aa: CASSDIVNRAYEQYF
d_gene: -
abundance: -
v_gene: TRBV6-1
len: 15
j_gene: TRBJ2-7

CDR3nt: TGTGCCAGCAGTACCGCACGGGACAATGAGCAGTTCTTC
CDR3aa: CASSTARDNEQFF
d_gene: -
abundance: few
v_gene: TRBV27
len: 13
j_gene: TRBJ2-1

CDR3nt: TGTGCCAGCAACGACCGCCAGGGGGAGGAAAAACTGTTTTTT
CDR3aa: CASNDRQGEEKLFF
d_gene: TRBD1
abundance: -
v_gene: TRBV6-5
len: 14
j_gene: TRBJ1-4

CDR3nt: TGTGCCAGCTCCGAGCGGAAGAGCGGCGAGCAGTACTTC
CDR3aa: CASSERKSGEQYF
d_gene: -
abundance: -
v_gene: TRBV6-5
len: 13
j_gene: TRBJ2-7

CDR3nt: TGTGCCAGCAGCCGACAGGGGTCCTACGAGCAGTACTTC
CDR3aa: CASSRQGSYEQYF
d_gene: TRBD1
abundance: -
v_gene: TRBV5-4
len: 13
j_gene: TRBJ2-7

CDR3nt: TGTGCCAGTAACCCCCAGCAGCGGATGAACACCGGGGAGCTGTTTTTT
CDR3aa: CASNPQQRMNTGELFF
d_gene: -
abundance: -
v_gene: TRBV19
len: 16
j_gene: TRBJ2-2

CDR3nt: TGCGCCAGCAGCCAAATCAGCTACAATGAGCAGTTCTTC
CDR3aa: CASSQISYNEQFF
d_gene: -
abundance: once
v_gene: TRBV4-3
len: 13
j_gene: TRBJ2-1

CDR3nt: TGTGCCAGCTCACCCCGCCAAACAGGGACCTTCTCAAACACTGAAGCTTTCTTT
CDR3aa: CASSPRQTGTFSNTEAFF
d_gene: -
abundance: -
v_gene: TRBV18
len: 18
j_gene: TRBJ1-1

CDR3nt: TGCAGCGTTGGCCCTCTCCGGACTAGTGTGCTGGCAGATACGCAGTATTTT
CDR3aa: CSVGPLRTSVLADTQYF
d_gene: TRBD2
abundance: few
v_gene: TRBV29-1
len: 17
j_gene: TRBJ2-3

CDR3nt: TGCGCCAGCAGCCAAGATGGGGGGACCGGGGAGCTGTTTTTT
CDR3aa: CASSQDGGTGELFF
d_gene: -
abundance: -
v_gene: TRBV4-3
len: 14
j_gene: TRBJ2-2

CDR3nt: TGCGCCAGCAGCCCCGACACTCCTGGTAAGAACACTGAAGCTTTCTTT
CDR3aa: CASSPDTPGKNTEAFF
d_gene: -
abundance: once
v_gene: TRBV5-1
len: 16
j_gene: TRBJ1-1

CDR3nt: TGTGCCAGCAGCGTAGAACCGGGACTCTTTTCTACCCAGTACTTC
CDR3aa: CASSVEPGLFSTQYF
d_gene: -
abundance: few
v_gene: TRBV9
len: 15
j_gene: TRBJ2-5

CDR3nt: TGTGCCAGCAGCTTAGTCGGAGATACGCAGTATTTT
CDR3aa: CASSLVGDTQYF
d_gene: -
abundance: -
v_gene: TRBV7-2
len: 12
j_gene: TRBJ2-3

CDR3nt: TGTGCCAGCAGCCCCAGGGACTCCTGGGCGCCCGAGCAGTACTTC
CDR3aa: CASSPRDSWAPEQYF
d_gene: -
abundance: once
v_gene: TRBV7-9
len: 15
j_gene: TRBJ2-7

CDR3nt: TGTGCCAGCAGCTTGGGACGGAGAAATGAAAAACTGTTTTTT
CDR3aa: CASSLGRRNEKLFF
d_gene: -
abundance: -
v_gene: TRBV5-4
len: 14
j_gene: TRBJ1-4

CDR3nt: TGTGCCAGCGGCCGGGACTACTACAATGAGCAGTTCTTC
CDR3aa: CASGRDYYNEQFF
d_gene: TRBD2
abundance: once
v_gene: TRBV2
len: 13
j_gene: TRBJ2-1

CDR3nt: TGTGCCAGCAGTTCAAAGGGTTCAGTAGGGGGCACTGAAGCTTTCTTT
CDR3aa: CASSSKGSVGGTEAFF
d_gene: -
abundance: once
v_gene: TRBV6-5
len: 16
j_gene: TRBJ1-1

CDR3nt: TGTGCCAGCAGTGAACGGGATCAGCCCCAGCATTTT
CDR3aa: CASSERDQPQHF
d_gene: -
abundance: -
v_gene: TRBV6-1
len: 12
j_gene: TRBJ1-5

CDR3nt: TGTGCCTGGACCCTCCCGGGACTAATCTACGAGCAGTACTTC
CDR3aa: CAWTLPGLIYEQYF
d_gene: TRBD2
abundance: -
v_gene: TRBV30
len: 14
j_gene: TRBJ2-7

CDR3nt: TGTGCCAGCAGAGGGCTAGCGGGAGATTTTGATACGCAGTATTTT
CDR3aa: CASRGLAGDFDTQYF
d_gene: TRBD2
abundance: -
v_gene: TRBV5-4
len: 15
j_gene: TRBJ2-3

CDR3nt: TGCGCCAGCAGCAGGACTAGCGGGATCCATGAGCAGTTCTTC
CDR3aa: CASSRTSGIHEQFF
d_gene: TRBD2
abundance: few
v_gene: TRBV5-1
len: 14
j_gene: TRBJ2-1

CDR3nt: TGTGCCAGCAGCTTGCCGGGCACAGATACGCAGTATTTT
CDR3aa: CASSLPGTDTQYF
d_gene: -
abundance: once
v_gene: TRBV7-2
len: 13
j_gene: TRBJ2-3

CDR3nt: TGCAGCGTTTCGGGACTAGCGGGAGCCGAGCAGTACTTC
CDR3aa: CSVSGLAGAEQYF
d_gene: TRBD2
abundance: few
v_gene: TRBV29-1
len: 13
j_gene: TRBJ2-7

CDR3nt: TGTTCCAGCAGCTTAGAGGGGGAGACCCAGTACTTC
CDR3aa: CSSSLEGETQYF
d_gene: -
abundance: -
v_gene: TRBV7-9
len: 12
j_gene: TRBJ2-5

CDR3nt: TGTGCCTGGAGGAAAGGGGCAGGGGGGTGGGAGACCCAGTACTTC
CDR3aa: CAWRKGAGGWETQYF
d_gene: -
abundance: -
v_gene: TRBV30
len: 15
j_gene: TRBJ2-5

CDR3nt: TGTGCCAGCAGCCCCCCGGACAGTAAGAATGAAAAACTGTTTTTT
CDR3aa: CASSPPDSKNEKLFF
d_gene: -
abundance: -
v_gene: TRBV7-8
len: 15
j_gene: TRBJ1-4

CDR3nt: TGTGCCAGCAGCAAAAAAGCTAGGGGGTTTGGCAATGAGCAGTTCTTC
CDR3aa: CASSKKARGFGNEQFF
d_gene: -
abundance: -
v_gene: TRBV21-1
len: 16
j_gene: TRBJ2-1

CDR3nt: TGTGCCAGTAGTATATCCCGTACTACACGCGAGCAGTACTTC
CDR3aa: CASSISRTTREQYF
d_gene: -
abundance: -
v_gene: TRBV19
len: 14
j_gene: TRBJ2-7

CDR3nt: TGTGCCAGCAGTCCTCGTCAGCGGGAGGGCAGGATAGAGACCCAGTACTTC
CDR3aa: CASSPRQREGRIETQYF
d_gene: TRBD2
abundance: -
v_gene: TRBV28
len: 17
j_gene: TRBJ2-5

CDR3nt: TGCGCCAGCAGCCACCTTCCGGCGGGGAGCGGACATCAGCCCCAGCATTTT
CDR3aa: CASSHLPAGSGHQPQHF
d_gene: -
abundance: -
v_gene: TRBV4-1
len: 17
j_gene: TRBJ1-5